The source of this T cell receptor beta chain is a study of T-cell reconstitution after alpha-beta-depleted transplantation in children. This clonotype has a handful of counts. The CDR3 consists of 14 residues. CDR1 is MDHEN and CDR2 is SYDVKM in the germline V gene. Between the trimmed V and J ends, which lost 5 bases and 5 bases, there was a span of 15 bases. Unique molecular identifiers were incorporated into the prepared TCRbeta library. TCRdb called the PCR reads again in MiXCR, with one record for every CDR3 protein. Seen here are some 200,000 distinct CDR3 sequences, more than 12% observed once, and the top ten hold about 12%.

The TCR sequence derives from a human donor who donated a stem cell graft to a child with acute lymphoblastic leukemia. This specimen was PBMCs from the stem cell graft donor, taken from the stem cell graft. The V gene is TRBV28, the J gene TRBJ2-5; a possible D gene is TRBD2 (6 bases). CDR3 sequence: CASSGGATRETQYF. The CDR3 region has the DNA TGTGCCAGCAGTGGAGGGGCTACCAGGGAGACCCAGTACTTC.